Listed here is a single T cell receptor (beta chain). Its specificity is not known. These data originate in a study of T-cell memory formation after mild COVID-19. Findings of the study overall: Day 15 to 85 contracting clones showed balanced CD4/CD8; day 15 to 37 expanders favored CD4+. For second-wave clones that peaked at day 37, SARS-CoV-2 specificity went unverified. Contracting CD4+ clones were located mainly in CM and EM, and CD8+ clones in EMRA.

In TCRdb, the 5' RACE reads were re-called with MiXCR into one record per CDR3 protein. Among hundreds of thousands of distinct CDR3 sequences, 20% were seen once, and the ten largest hold roughly 21%. The receptor comes from a man younger than 35 who had mild COVID-19 (a few samples of this study predate the infection). Cell type and time point are not known. The specimen was PBMCs or a T cell subset sorted from them (not recorded which).

The CDR3 coding sequence is TGTGCCAGCAGTTACTCAGGTGAGAGTCAGCCCCAGCATTTT. Protein sequence: CASSYSGESQPQHF. The J gene is TRBJ1-5, the V gene TRBV6-5; D is unresolved. Germline V CDR1 and CDR2: MNHEY, SVGAGI. This CDR3 has 14 amino acids. V was pared by 0 bases and J by 6 bases, with 9 bases between.